The 18 T cell receptor beta chains in this list originate from one sample, sequenced in a study of blood T cell repertoires in COVID-19. Repertoires were generated with immunoSEQ multiplex PCR, while TCRdb's copy carries only in-frame clones and drops some. The sample has roughly 190,000 clones, about 88% seen once. Sample: peripheral blood. Receptors originate from a woman aged 40 to 50 who had recovered from COVID-19.

This clone was seen a single time. The rearrangement uses TRBV5-1 and TRBJ2-7, with TRBD2 as a possible D gene (5 bases). Germline CDR1 SGHRS, CDR2 YFSETQ. The V end was cut by 0 bases, the J end by 0 bases, with 7 bases between. The CDR3 is made up of 14 amino acids. The DNA of the CDR3 is TGCGCCAGCAGCTTGGGGGCGGGCTCCTACGAGCAGTACTTC. Its translation: CASSLGAGSYEQYF.

This clone was counted once. V usage is TRBV27 and J usage is TRBJ1-3; D is perhaps TRBD1 (6 bases). This CDR3 has 16 residues. The germline V gene has CDR1 MNHEY and CDR2 SMNVEV (reference sequence). Trimming took 6 bases from V and 9 from J, leaving 24 bases between them. CDR3: CASRRGGGIGGSTIYF. DNA for the CDR3: TGTGCCAGCAGGAGGGGAGGGGGTATAGGTGGGAGCACCATATATTTT.

The chain is built from TRBV6-5 and TRBJ2-5; weak D call: TRBD2 (6 bases). Trimming removed 2 bases from V and 7 bases from J, with 11 bases in between. The CDR3 contains 13 residues. Germline values: CDR1 MNHEY, CDR2 SVGAGI. The CDR3, as DNA: TGTGCCAGCAGTTACACGGGAGTCGGGACCCAGTACTTC. Translation gives CASSYTGVGTQYF.

V and J are TRBV12-3 or TRBV12-4 and TRBJ2-1, with D perhaps matching TRBD1 (5 bases). The CDR3 spans 13 residues. Trimming took off 6 bases at V and 9 bases at J, with 15 bases between the two ends. In DNA form, the CDR3 reads TGTGCCAGCAGCCCAGGGTCCTGGGGTGAGCAGTTCTTC. Translating gives CASSPGSWGEQFF.

The V gene is TRBV29-1, the J gene TRBJ2-3, with TRBD2 as a possible D gene (6 bases). CDR3 length: 15 amino acids. Per the germline V gene, CDR1 is SQVTM and CDR2 is ANQGSEA. V was cut by 0 bases and J by 1 base, with 11 bases left in between. In nucleotides, the CDR3 is TGCAGCGTTGAAGATCAAGGGGAGGGCACAGATACGCAGTATTTT. Translated: CSVEDQGEGTDTQYF.

The genes are TRBV6-1 and TRBJ1-1; weak D call: TRBD1 (6 bases). The germline V gene has CDR1 MNHNS and CDR2 SASEGT. Trimming took 2 bases from V and 2 from J, leaving 12 bases between them. There are 15 residues in the CDR3. The CDR3 DNA sequence: TGTGCCAGCAGTGAAACGACCAGGGGCAACACTGAAGCTTTCTTT. This translates into CASSETTRGNTEAFF.

V gene TRBV30 combines with J gene TRBJ2-7, with 10 bases that match TRBD1. Germline V gives CDR1 GTSNPN, CDR2 SVGIG (reference sequence). The junction had 7 bases not matched to a gene; V was cut back by 7 bases and J by 7 bases. The CDR3 loop spans 12 amino acids. CDR3 DNA: TGTGCCTTCGGACAGGGGGTCGGGGAGCAGTACTTC. Its protein is CAFGQGVGEQYF.

The chain joins TRBV7-3 to TRBJ2-5; 11 nucleotides match TRBD2. In germline, CDR1 is SGHTA, CDR2 FQGTGA. The CDR3 totals 15 residues. The J segment lost 3 bases and the V segment lost 5 bases, leaving 5 bases of the junction unmatched. The CDR3 here is CASSPTTSGKETQYF. Written as DNA, the CDR3 is TGTGCCAGCAGCCCGACGACTAGCGGGAAAGAGACCCAGTACTTC.

V usage is TRBV7-2 and J usage is TRBJ2-1; 12 nucleotides agree with TRBD2. The trim removed 4 bases at V and 7 bases at J, leaving 5 bases unmatched. The germline gives CDR1 SGHTA, CDR2 FQGNSA. CDR3 length: 15 residues. CDR3 sequence (DNA): TGTGCCAGCAGCTCCGGACTAGCGGGATGGAATGAGCAGTTCTTC. Amino acid sequence: CASSSGLAGWNEQFF.

CDR3 DNA: TGTGCCAGTGAAGGGGTTTCTCGAGAAAAACTGTTTTTT. As protein: CASEGVSREKLFF. The chain recombines TRBV19 with TRBJ1-4; TRBD1 might be the D (5 bases). V shed 8 bases and J shed 8 bases, with 15 bases lying between them. In germline, CDR1 is LNHDA, CDR2 SQIVND (reference sequence). The CDR3 runs 13 residues.

This chain uses TRBV7-9 with TRBJ2-3, with TRBD1 matching over 10 bases. After removal of 0 bases from V and 1 base from J, the junction contained 7 bases not matched to a gene. CDR3 size: 18 residues. Germline V gene sequence: CDR1 SEHNR, CDR2 FQNEAQ (reference sequence). The CDR3 sequence: CASSLARLGTGGTDTQYF. The CDR3 bases are TGTGCCAGCAGCTTAGCCCGTCTGGGGACAGGGGGCACAGATACGCAGTATTTT.

This clone came up once. The chain recombines TRBV6-6 with TRBJ1-4; D is unclear. CDR3 length: 12 amino acids. Trimming removed 6 bases from V and 7 bases from J, with 9 bases in between. The germline CDR1 and CDR2 sequences are MNHNY and SVGAGI (reference sequence). The CDR3 spells CASRVQSEKLFF. The CDR3 region has the DNA TGTGCCAGCAGAGTACAATCTGAAAAACTGTTTTTT.

CDR3 in DNA: TGTGCCAGCAGTTCCCCGACTAGCTCGGGCAATGAGCAGTTCTTC. This codes for CASSSPTSSGNEQFF. The chain is built from TRBV27 and TRBJ2-1, with 7 bases aligning to TRBD2. The CDR3 contains 15 residues. Germline CDR1 MNHEY, CDR2 SMNVEV (reference sequence). Trimming at V came to 4 bases and at J to 6 bases, leaving 9 bases not matched to a gene.

The chain links TRBV7-3 to TRBJ2-2, with 8 positions matching TRBD2. The V gene end was trimmed by 5 bases and the J gene end by 5 bases; junction bases not matched to a gene: 10. The CDR3 is 16 amino acids. From germline, CDR1 is SGHTA and CDR2 FQGTGA. Here the CDR3 DNA reads TGTGCCAGCAGCAGAAATGCGGGAGGTGGGACCGGGGAGCTGTTTTTT. As protein: CASSRNAGGGTGELFF.

The chain employs TRBV19 and TRBJ1-5, with 8 bases lining up with TRBD1. Germline CDR1 is LNHDA and CDR2 is SQIVND (reference sequence). The CDR3 extends over 14 amino acids. With V trimmed by 6 bases and J by 4 bases, 5 bases remained unmatched. The CDR3 here is CASRARGQNQPQHF. The CDR3 nucleotides are TGTGCCAGTAGAGCCAGGGGGCAAAATCAGCCCCAGCATTTT.

The J gene is TRBJ2-1, the V gene TRBV28, with D tentatively TRBD2 (7 bases). This CDR3 contains 17 residues. CDR1 is MDHEN, CDR2 SYDVKM, per germline. V was trimmed by 6 bases and J by 10 bases, leaving 28 bases between them. CDR3 sequence (DNA): TGTGCCAGCAGCCTCACGGGGGGAGAAGGGGACAAGAGGGAGCAGTTCTTC. It codes for CASSLTGGEGDKREQFF.

The CDR3 bases are TGTGCCTGGAGCCCGACTAGCCCCAATGAGCAGTTCTTC. Its protein is CAWSPTSPNEQFF. This chain connects TRBV30 to TRBJ2-1, with TRBD2 matching 7 bases. CDR1 is GTSNPN, CDR2 SVGIG, per germline (reference sequence). Trimming removed 3 bases from V and 6 bases from J; junction bases left unmatched: 5. This CDR3 contains 13 residues.

The gene calls are TRBV28 and TRBJ2-7, with D tentatively TRBD1 (8 bases). The V gene lost 5 bases and the J gene lost 6 bases, with 20 bases spanning the gap. CDR1 and CDR2 from the germline V gene are MDHEN and SYDVKM. The CDR3 totals 15 residues. The CDR3 DNA sequence: TGTGCCAGCAGTGGACTAGGACAGGGAATCCTCGAGCAGTACTTC. Amino acids: CASSGLGQGILEQYF.